A single sample is the source of the 3 T cell receptor beta chains below, sequenced in a study of T cells in Graves' hyperthyroidism and ophthalmopathy. Regions amplified from RNA transcripts were the TCR beta CDR3 regions. The HTBI primer set drove a first-round RT-PCR of the TCR CDR3. Via MiXCR, TCRdb re-called the multiplex PCR reads, giving one row per CDR3 protein. The sample lists a few hundred thousand distinct CDR3 sequences, about 45% occurring once. Material for sequencing was peripheral blood or thyroid tissue (not recorded which). The origin of the receptors is a woman aged 18-29 years with Graves' hyperthyroidism.

This chain connects TRBV15 to TRBJ2-5, with 7 bases fitting TRBD1. The V gene end was trimmed by 0 bases and the J gene end by 5 bases; junction bases not matched to a gene: 15. This CDR3 has 18 residues. CDR1 is LNHNV, CDR2 YYDKDF, per germline (reference sequence). In DNA, the CDR3 is TGTGCCACCAGCAGAGATGAGGGGGCAGCCCCGGATCCCGAGACCCAGTACTTC. It codes for CATSRDEGAAPDPETQYF. Filled out from reference TRBV15 and TRBJ2-5, the complete variable domain reads DAMVIQNPRYQVTQFGKPVTLSCSQTLNHNVMYWYQQKSSQAPKLLFHYYDKDFNNEADTPDNFQSRRPNTSFCFLDIRSPGLGDTAMYLCATSRDEGAAPDPETQYFGPGTRLLVL.

This chain uses TRBV7-6 with TRBJ1-5, with D unclear. CDR1 and CDR2 (germline): SGHVS, FNYEAQ. The CDR3 has 15 residues. Trimming stripped 5 bases from V and 1 base from J, with 12 bases between. The CDR3 reads CASSPRRGSNQPQHF. CDR3 nucleotide sequence: TGTGCCAGCAGCCCCAGGAGAGGGAGCAATCAGCCCCAGCATTTT.

This rearrangement joins TRBV2 to TRBJ1-2, with unresolved D. Trimming cost V 8 bases and J 6 bases, with 16 bases left between them. The V gene's germline CDR1 is SNHLY and CDR2 FYNNEI. The CDR3 length is 13 residues. CDR3 bases: TGTGCCAGCGAGGGAGGGCCGGTGGATGGCTACACCTTC. Residues: CASEGGPVDGYTF.